These T cell receptor beta chains were read from a single sample in a study of blood T cell repertoires in COVID-19. Profiled with immunoSEQ multiplex PCR; TCRdb holds only in-frame clones, not every one. The profile covers some 370,000 clones, with 89% appearing a single time and about 1.2% taken by the ten largest. Sequenced sample: peripheral blood. The source is a man aged 35 to 55 with acute or convalescent COVID-19. The CDR3 runs from the conserved cysteine through the conserved F or W. A D gene is named only where the DNA matches it firmly. The size of a clone is reported for some rows only, either as once, few or many, or as a class for expanded clones.

>.|TRBV6-2/TRBV6-3|.|TRBJ1-2
CASSYIGGRKGYTF
TGTGCCAGCAGTTACATAGGAGGTCGGAAGGGCTACACCTTC
>.|TRBV7-2|.|TRBJ2-1
CASSLEGLSYNEQFF
TGTGCCAGCAGCTTGGAGGGCCTCTCCTACAATGAGCAGTTCTTC
>.|TRBV7-9|few|TRBJ1-2
CASSLDGYGYTF
TGTGCCAGCAGCTTAGACGGGTATGGCTACACCTTC
>.|TRBV3-1/TRBV3-2|.|TRBJ1-6
CASSQAGGNSPLHF
TGTGCCAGCAGCCAAGCGGGGGGGAATTCACCCCTCCACTTT
>TRBD2|TRBV6-5|.|TRBJ2-5
CASSRGEETQYF
TGTGCCAGCAGCCGGGGGGAAGAGACCCAGTACTTC
>.|TRBV18|.|TRBJ1-5
CASSPQSGHSNQPQHF
TGTGCCAGCTCACCACAGTCAGGGCATAGCAATCAGCCCCAGCATTTT
>TRBD2|TRBV2|.|TRBJ2-7
CASSESGGVYEQYF
TGTGCCAGCAGTGAATCGGGAGGGGTCTACGAGCAGTACTTC
>TRBD1|TRBV7-9|.|TRBJ1-5
CASSRGTGSYQPQHF
TGTGCCAGCAGCCGAGGGACAGGGTCTTATCAGCCCCAGCATTTT
>.|TRBV6-1|once|TRBJ1-5
CASSAPAWRSGQPQHF
TGTGCCAGCAGTGCCCCCGCGTGGAGGAGCGGTCAGCCCCAGCATTTT
>.|TRBV11-2|.|TRBJ2-2
CASREFRGAGGELFF
TGTGCCAGCAGAGAATTCAGGGGGGCCGGCGGGGAGCTGTTTTTT
>TRBD1|TRBV10-3|.|TRBJ2-7
CAISVGTGDYEQYF
TGTGCCATCAGTGTCGGGACAGGGGACTACGAGCAGTACTTC
>.|TRBV27|.|TRBJ2-7
CASSFYTGTFYEQYF
TGTGCCAGCAGTTTCTATACAGGGACATTCTACGAGCAGTACTTC
>.|TRBV19|.|TRBJ2-1
CASSGSSYNEQFF
TGTGCCAGTAGCGGGAGTTCCTACAATGAGCAGTTCTTC
>.|TRBV29-1|few|TRBJ2-6
CSVQGGSGANVLTF
TGCAGCGTCCAGGGGGGATCTGGGGCCAACGTCCTGACTTTC
>.|TRBV18|.|TRBJ1-2
CASSPSVDSANYGYTF
TGTGCCAGCTCACCGTCGGTGGACAGTGCTAACTATGGCTACACCTTC
>TRBD1|TRBV28|once|TRBJ1-1
CASSTGQGSTEAFF
TGTGCCAGCAGTACCGGACAGGGGTCCACTGAAGCTTTCTTT